This T cell receptor (beta chain) is drawn from a study of blood T cell repertoires in COVID-19. Profiling relied on immunoSEQ multiplex PCR, and the TCRdb table lists in-frame clones only, not all of them. The sample holds tens of thousands of clones, around 90% seen once. Looked up from germline, CDR1 is SGHDT and CDR2 is YYEEEE. V lost 4 bases, J lost 0 bases, and 10 bases stayed unmatched. This CDR3 contains 16 residues. This clonotype originated in a human donor in a cohort sampled during active COVID-19. The specimen sequenced was peripheral blood. The chain recombines TRBV5-6 with TRBJ2-7, with 7 bases matching TRBD1. Written as DNA, the CDR3 is TGTGCCAGCAGCCCGACAGGGACGAAAAGCTCCTACGAGCAGTACTTC. It encodes CASSPTGTKSSYEQYF.